The rows below give T cell receptor beta chains drawn from one sample of a study of T cells expressing NK-cell markers. TCRdb reworked the 5' RACE reads into one entry per CDR3 protein, no DNA. This specimen shows over 350,000 distinct CDR3 sequences; the ten leading clones hold around 10%. The sample taken for sequencing was blood T cells: a sorted CD56 or NKG2C T cell subset, CD4+ or CD8+ T cells, or bulk PBMC T cells (not recorded which). Source of these receptors: a woman in her 50s in good health. The CDR3 runs from the conserved cysteine through the conserved F or W.

V	J	CDR3
TRBV5-4	TRBJ1-1	CASSLPITGGAEAFF
TRBV27	TRBJ1-6	CASSSSPTGTPSPLHF
TRBV5-1	TRBJ1-4	CASSLAGTNEKLFF
TRBV6-6	TRBJ2-5	CASSPTQKETQYF
TRBV29-1	TRBJ1-2	CSVGGILGTASGGYTF
TRBV7-9	TRBJ1-5	CASSFGTGINQPQHF
TRBV12-3/TRBV12-4	TRBJ1-1	CATNDRGGTEAFF
TRBV2	TRBJ2-1	CASSDGHNLGIEQFF
TRBV7-2	TRBJ2-3	CASSVSGDTQYF
TRBV6-5	TRBJ2-7	CASRSGYGYEQYF
TRBV4-2	TRBJ1-2	CASSQSQDGGYTF
TRBV12-3/TRBV12-4	TRBJ1-4	CASSTTGLIATNEKLFF
TRBV5-5	TRBJ2-5	CASSVGGGLAQETQYF
TRBV29-1	TRBJ1-4	CSAQGAANEKLFF
TRBV5-1	TRBJ1-1	CASSRTRGGNTEAFF